This entry concerns a single T cell receptor (beta chain). Its antigen is not identified. Some clones are missing from TCRdb's copy, which holds only in-frame ones; the method was immunoSEQ multiplex PCR. The repertoire has almost 200,000 clones, about 81% of them found once; the top ten carry around 1.2%. This CDR3 contains 14 residues. V lost 2 bases and J lost 3; bases outside the gene matches: 4. Germline values: CDR1 KGHSH, CDR2 LQKENI. These data are taken from a study of cytomegalovirus exposure and HLA in healthy donors. General study points: First-cohort TCR clusters tended to co-occur in the roughly 130 validation repertoires, a later analysis found.

The sample comprised PBMCs. This sequence originates from a woman aged 25 to 45 in good health and CMV-seronegative. J is TRBJ2-7 and V is TRBV18, with 7 bases that match TRBD1. In DNA form, the CDR3 reads TGTGCCAGCTCACCAAGGACAGGACTCTACGAGCAGTACTTC. It codes for CASSPRTGLYEQYF.